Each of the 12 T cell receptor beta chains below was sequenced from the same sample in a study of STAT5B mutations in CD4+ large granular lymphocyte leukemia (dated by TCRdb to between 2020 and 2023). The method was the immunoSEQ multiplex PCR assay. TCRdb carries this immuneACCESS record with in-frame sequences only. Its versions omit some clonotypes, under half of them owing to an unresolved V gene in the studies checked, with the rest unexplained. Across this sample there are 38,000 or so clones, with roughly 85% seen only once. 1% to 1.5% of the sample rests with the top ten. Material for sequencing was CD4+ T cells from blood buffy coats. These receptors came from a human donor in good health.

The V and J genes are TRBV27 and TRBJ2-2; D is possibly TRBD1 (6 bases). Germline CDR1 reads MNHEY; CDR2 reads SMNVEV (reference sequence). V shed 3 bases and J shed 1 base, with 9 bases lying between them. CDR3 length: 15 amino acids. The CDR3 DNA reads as TGTGCCAGCAGTTTCCAGGGGAGGAACACCGGGGAGCTGTTTTTT. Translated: CASSFQGRNTGELFF.

The CDR3 sequence is CASSQGQGSACNQPQHF. CDR3 sequence (DNA): TGCGCCAGCAGCCAGGGACAGGGATCGGCCTGCAATCAGCCCCAGCATTTT. V and J are TRBV10-1 and TRBJ1-5; 9 bases map to TRBD1. The V gene's germline CDR1 is WNHNN and CDR2 SYGVQD (reference sequence). The CDR3 sequence is 17 residues long. J lost 2 bases, V lost 6 bases, and 11 bases had no gene match.

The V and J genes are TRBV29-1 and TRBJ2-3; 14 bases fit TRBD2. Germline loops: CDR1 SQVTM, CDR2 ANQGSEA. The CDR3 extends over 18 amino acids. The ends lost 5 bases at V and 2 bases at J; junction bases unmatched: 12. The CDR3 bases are TGCAGCGTTTCCCTCGGGTGGGGACTAGCGGGGGCCACAGATACGCAGTATTTT. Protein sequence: CSVSLGWGLAGATDTQYF.

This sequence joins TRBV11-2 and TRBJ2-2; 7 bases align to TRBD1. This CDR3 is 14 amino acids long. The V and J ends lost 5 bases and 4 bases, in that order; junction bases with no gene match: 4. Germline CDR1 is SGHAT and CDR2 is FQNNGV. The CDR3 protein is CASSRGLGTGELFF. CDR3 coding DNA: TGTGCCAGCAGCAGGGGGCTCGGCACCGGGGAGCTGTTTTTT.

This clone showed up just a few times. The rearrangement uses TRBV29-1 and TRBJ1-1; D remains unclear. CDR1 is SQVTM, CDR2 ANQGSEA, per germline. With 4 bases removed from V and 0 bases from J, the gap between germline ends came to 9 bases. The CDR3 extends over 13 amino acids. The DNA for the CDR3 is TGCAGCGTTGTTTTCCTTTTGAACACTGAAGCTTTCTTT. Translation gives CSVVFLLNTEAFF. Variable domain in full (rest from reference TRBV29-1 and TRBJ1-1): SAVISQKPSRDICQRGTSLTIQCQVDSQVTMMFWYRQQPGQSLTLIATANQGSEATYESGFVIDKFPISRPNLTFSTLTVSNMSPEDSSIYLCSVVFLLNTEAFFGQGTRLTVV.

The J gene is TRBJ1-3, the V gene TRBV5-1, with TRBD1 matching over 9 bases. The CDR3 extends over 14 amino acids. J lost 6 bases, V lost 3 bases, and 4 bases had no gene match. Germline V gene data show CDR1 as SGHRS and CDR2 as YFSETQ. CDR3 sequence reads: CASSSGQGTNTIYF. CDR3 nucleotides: TGCGCCAGCAGCTCTGGACAGGGGACAAACACCATATATTTT.

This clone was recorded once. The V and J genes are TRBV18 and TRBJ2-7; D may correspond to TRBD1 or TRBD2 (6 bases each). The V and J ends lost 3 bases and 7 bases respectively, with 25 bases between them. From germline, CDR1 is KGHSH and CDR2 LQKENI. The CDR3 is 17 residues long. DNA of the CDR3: TGTGCCAGCTCACCCCCAGGGGTAGCGGCCCAAGGGCGGGAGCAGTACTTC. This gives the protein CASSPPGVAAQGREQYF.

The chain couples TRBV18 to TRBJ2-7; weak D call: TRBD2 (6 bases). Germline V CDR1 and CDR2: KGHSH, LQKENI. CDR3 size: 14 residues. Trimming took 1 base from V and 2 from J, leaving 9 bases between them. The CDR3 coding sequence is TGTGCCAGCTCACCACGGAGGGAGCCCTACGAGCAGTACTTC. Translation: CASSPRREPYEQYF.

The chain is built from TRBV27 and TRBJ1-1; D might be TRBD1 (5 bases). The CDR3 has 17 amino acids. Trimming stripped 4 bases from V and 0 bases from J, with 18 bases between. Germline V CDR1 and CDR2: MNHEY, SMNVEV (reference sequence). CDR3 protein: CASSSGQGGDLNTEAFF. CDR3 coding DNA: TGTGCCAGCAGTTCAGGACAAGGAGGGGACCTGAACACTGAAGCTTTCTTT.

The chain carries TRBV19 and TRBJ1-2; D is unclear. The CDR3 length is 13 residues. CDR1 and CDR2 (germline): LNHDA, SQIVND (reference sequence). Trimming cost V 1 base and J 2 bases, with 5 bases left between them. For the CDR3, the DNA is TGTGCCAGTAGTATAGTAGAAAACTATGGCTACACCTTC. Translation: CASSIVENYGYTF.

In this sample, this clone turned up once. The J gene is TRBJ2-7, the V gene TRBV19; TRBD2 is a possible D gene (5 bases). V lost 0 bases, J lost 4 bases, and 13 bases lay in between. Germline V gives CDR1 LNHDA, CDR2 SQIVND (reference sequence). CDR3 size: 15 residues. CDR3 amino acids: CASSIEVGVMYEQYF. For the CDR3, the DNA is TGTGCCAGTAGTATAGAGGTGGGAGTTATGTACGAGCAGTACTTC.

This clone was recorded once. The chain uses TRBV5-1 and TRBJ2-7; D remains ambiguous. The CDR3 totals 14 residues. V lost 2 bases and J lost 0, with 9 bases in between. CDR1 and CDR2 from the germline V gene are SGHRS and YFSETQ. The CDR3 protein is CASSFESNSYEQYF. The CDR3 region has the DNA TGCGCCAGCAGCTTTGAAAGCAACTCCTACGAGCAGTACTTC.